This T cell receptor beta chain derives from a study of T cell changes during pregnancy in multiple sclerosis. Only in-frame clones appear in the TCRdb table, and some are missing; sequencing was by immunoSEQ multiplex PCR. The sample lists 100,000 to 130,000 clones, roughly 92% occurring once. This clone was seen more than once but under ten times. Germline lookup yields CDR1 GTSNPN and CDR2 SVGIG (reference sequence). The CDR3 is made up of 14 amino acids. J was trimmed by 1 base and V by 7 bases; bases with no gene match: 9. The chain uses TRBV30 and TRBJ2-5; 7 bases map to TRBD1. This clonotype originated in a female donor in good health, enrolled as a control in a pregnancy study. Sequenced material: peripheral blood, taken in the third trimester of pregnancy. CDR3 protein: CASATGPSQETQYF. DNA for the CDR3: TGTGCCTCCGCGACAGGGCCCTCCCAAGAGACCCAGTACTTC.